Below are 12 T cell receptor beta chains sequenced from a single sample in a study of blood T cell repertoires in COVID-19. The repertoire was sequenced with immunoSEQ multiplex PCR; TCRdb's copy has only in-frame clones and lacks some. The repertoire holds 150,000 to 200,000 clones, about nine tenths seen once, with roughly 4.2% in the top ten. The sequenced sample was peripheral blood. These receptors all stem from a woman aged 30 to 39 with acute or convalescent COVID-19.

Only a few counts were recorded for this clone. The gene calls are TRBV20-1 and TRBJ2-1, with 9 nucleotides matching TRBD2. This CDR3 contains 15 residues. Germline V gene data show CDR1 as DFQATT and CDR2 as SNEGSKA (reference sequence). V was clipped by 3 bases and J by 8 bases; unmatched bases: 11. The CDR3 here is CSASSMREGGDEQFF. DNA of the CDR3: TGCAGTGCTAGTTCAATGCGGGAGGGTGGAGATGAGCAGTTCTTC.

V is TRBV9 and J is TRBJ1-1, with no clear D. The CDR3 totals 15 residues. CDR1 is SGDLS, CDR2 YYNGEE, per germline. Trimming took off 0 bases at V and 1 base at J, with 10 bases between the two ends. The CDR3 nucleotides read TGTGCCAGCAGCGTAGAAGACGCGGGGAACACTGAAGCTTTCTTT. It translates to CASSVEDAGNTEAFF.

The rearrangement links TRBV2 to TRBJ2-3; D possibly corresponds to TRBD2 (6 bases). This CDR3 is 11 amino acids long. Trimming stripped 5 bases from V and 7 bases from J, with 7 bases between. Germline loops: CDR1 SNHLY, CDR2 FYNNEI. CDR3 amino acids: CASSWTNTQYF. The CDR3 DNA sequence: TGTGCCAGCAGTTGGACTAATACGCAGTATTTT. The variable domain in full, with the rest retrieved from reference TRBV2 and TRBJ2-3, is EPEVTQTPSHQVTQMGQEVILRCVPISNHLYFYWYRQILGQKVEFLVSFYNNEISEKSEIFDDQFSVERPDGSNFTLKIRSTKLEDSAMYFCASSWTNTQYFGPGTRLTVL.

V and J are TRBV7-8 and TRBJ1-5, with TRBD1 identical over 8 bases. Germline loops: CDR1 SGHVS, CDR2 FQNEAQ. This CDR3 is 14 amino acids long. The V segment lost 1 base and the J segment 9 bases; nucleotides outside the gene matches: 5. Written as DNA, the CDR3 is TGTGCCAGCAGCTTAGGACAGGGGCAGACGCCCCAGCATTTT. Protein product: CASSLGQGQTPQHF.

J is TRBJ1-5 and V is TRBV19, with TRBD1 identical over 9 bases. The V and J ends lost 5 bases and 6 bases, in that order; junction bases with no gene match: 5. The CDR3 consists of 14 residues. The V gene's germline CDR1 is LNHDA and CDR2 SQIVND (reference sequence). CDR3 nucleotide sequence: TGTGCCAGTAGTCGGGACAGGGAGGGTCAGCCCCAGCATTTT. This gives the protein CASSRDREGQPQHF.

V usage is TRBV6-5 and J usage is TRBJ2-5; possible D gene TRBD1, 5 bases. This CDR3 is built from 14 residues. Trimming pared 3 bases from V and 8 bases from J, leaving 16 bases between. Germline assignment: CDR1 MNHEY and CDR2 SVGAGI. CDR3 sequence (DNA): TGTGCCAGCAGTTATGAAGGACACCGAACCACCCAGTACTTC. Encoded protein: CASSYEGHRTTQYF.

This rearrangement joins TRBV24-1 to TRBJ1-1, with a weak D call TRBD1 (5 bases). The CDR3 runs 19 residues. Per the germline V gene, CDR1 is KGHDR and CDR2 is SFDVKD. V was cut by 3 bases and J by 3 bases, with 25 bases left in between. CDR3 loop: CATSDGPTLGRGTDTEAFF. CDR3 nucleotide sequence: TGTGCCACCAGTGATGGCCCCACCCTTGGTAGGGGAACTGACACTGAAGCTTTCTTT.

The V call is TRBV3-1 (or the pseudogene TRBV3-2), the J call TRBJ2-7, with D maybe TRBD2 (5 bases). Germline CDR1 and CDR2: LGHDT and YNNKEL (reference sequence). CDR3 size: 15 residues. Trimming stripped 0 bases from V and 2 bases from J, with 11 bases between. The CDR3 region is CASSQDRLATYEQYF. The DNA of the CDR3 is TGTGCCAGCAGCCAAGATAGGCTAGCTACCTACGAGCAGTACTTC.

This clone was observed a single time. The rearrangement links TRBV4-1 to TRBJ1-5; no clear D. Germline V CDR1 and CDR2: MGHRA, YSYEKL. The V end was cut by 4 bases, the J end by 4 bases, with 8 bases between. CDR3 size: 13 residues. In DNA, the CDR3 is TGCGCCAGCAGCCGAGACTATAATCAGCCCCAGCATTTT. Translated: CASSRDYNQPQHF.

J is TRBJ2-3 and V is TRBV7-2, with D tentatively TRBD2 (5 bases). Looked up from germline, CDR1 is SGHTA and CDR2 is FQGNSA. V was pared by 3 bases and J by 4 bases, with 14 bases between. The CDR3 consists of 15 residues. The CDR3 here is CASSLEGRNADTQYF. For the CDR3, the DNA is TGTGCCAGCAGCTTGGAAGGGAGAAACGCAGATACGCAGTATTTT.

The chain carries TRBV24-1 and TRBJ2-1, with 9 positions matching TRBD2. The germline CDR1 and CDR2 sequences are KGHDR and SFDVKD. J gave up 3 bases and V 7 bases, and 3 bases lay outside the gene matches. The CDR3 contains 14 residues. The CDR3 spells CATRSGGNYNEQFF. The CDR3 DNA sequence: TGTGCCACCAGGAGCGGGGGGAACTACAATGAGCAGTTCTTC.

The J gene is TRBJ2-7, the V gene TRBV11-2; D not certain. Germline CDR1 SGHAT, CDR2 FQNNGV. The CDR3 consists of 12 residues. Trimming took off 0 bases at V and 4 bases at J, with 4 bases between the two ends. DNA for the CDR3: TGTGCCAGCAGCTTAGATCCTTACGAGCAGTACTTC. It encodes CASSLDPYEQYF.